A single sample gave rise to the 9 T cell receptor beta chains below, sequenced in a study of blood T cell dynamics during melanoma immunotherapy. Assay: immunoSEQ multiplex PCR; the TCRdb copy retains only in-frame clones and omits some. In the table there are roughly 9,500 clones, over 85% of which are singletons. The time point was: pre-treatment baseline. The sequencing here drew on blood, taken from a patient treated with checkpoint blockade. Receptor source: a human donor with melanoma.

The gene calls are TRBV11-3 and TRBJ2-1; 7 bases fit TRBD2. Trimming cost V 5 bases and J 9 bases; bases outside gene matches: 16. Germline V lookup: CDR1 SGHNT, CDR2 YENEEA. The CDR3 extends over 16 amino acids. CDR3 loop: CASSPSGMRAWGEQFF. CDR3 coding DNA: TGTGCCAGCAGCCCCAGCGGGATGAGGGCCTGGGGTGAGCAGTTCTTC.

This clone was counted a few times. The rearrangement links TRBV2 to TRBJ1-5; D not resolved. Germline V gives CDR1 SNHLY, CDR2 FYNNEI. The V end lost 4 bases, the J end lost 3 bases, and 7 bases lay between the germline ends. The CDR3 runs 13 residues. CDR3: CASSGDYNQPQHF. CDR3 coding DNA: TGTGCCAGCAGTGGGGATTACAATCAGCCCCAGCATTTT.

V usage is TRBV6-5 and J usage is TRBJ2-6, with D possibly being TRBD2 (6 bases). Trimming left V 6 bases short and J 0 bases short, with 12 bases between. Germline V gene lookup returns CDR1 MNHEY and CDR2 SVGAGI. This CDR3 is 16 amino acids long. In DNA, the CDR3 is TGTGCCAGCAGCTACGACGGGAGCTCTGGGGCCAACGTCCTGACTTTC. This encodes CASSYDGSSGANVLTF.

The J gene is TRBJ2-3, the V gene TRBV7-2; D is possibly TRBD2 (5 bases). V lost 5 bases, J lost 1 base, and 10 bases lay in between. Germline-derived CDR1 and CDR2 are SGHTA and FQGNSA. The CDR3 sequence is 14 residues long. This chain's CDR3 is CASSPLGGTDTQYF. The DNA for the CDR3 is TGTGCCAGCAGCCCGCTCGGGGGCACAGATACGCAGTATTTT.

The CDR3 bases are TGTGCCAGCAGCCAAAGACTAGCGGGAGATAGGACAGATACGCAGTATTTT. Amino acid sequence: CASSQRLAGDRTDTQYF. The chain links TRBV7-3 to TRBJ2-3; 12 bases map to TRBD2. Trimming cost V 5 bases and J 3 bases; bases outside gene matches: 9. CDR1 and CDR2 (germline): SGHTA, FQGTGA. This CDR3 has 17 amino acids.

V is TRBV11-2 and J is TRBJ1-3, with 8 positions matching TRBD1. Germline CDR1 is SGHAT and CDR2 is FQNNGV. This CDR3 has 16 amino acids. Germline trimming cut 7 bases from V and 0 bases from J; bases unmatched to any gene: 8. DNA for the CDR3: TGTGCCAGCAAGGGGACAGGCCTCCTCTCTGGAAACACCATATATTTT. Residues: CASKGTGLLSGNTIYF.

With regard to this clone: Other DNA sequences in this specimen translate into the identical CDR3. The rearrangement links TRBV2 to TRBJ2-3; the match to TRBD1 covers 9 bases. This CDR3 comprises 13 residues. Germline V CDR1 and CDR2: SNHLY, FYNNEI. The V segment lost 3 bases and the J segment 11 bases; nucleotides outside the gene matches: 6. DNA for the CDR3: TGTGCCAGCAGTGAGTGGGACAGGGCCGAGCAGTATTTT. Translation: CASSEWDRAEQYF.

The V and J genes are TRBV28 and TRBJ1-5, with no clear D. Looked up from germline, CDR1 is MDHEN and CDR2 is SYDVKM. Deletions cut 3 bases from V and 4 bases from J, with 7 bases between. The CDR3 covers 13 residues. CDR3 nucleotides: TGTGCCAGCAGTTTCTTGGGGAATCAGCCCCAGCATTTT. Translating it yields CASSFLGNQPQHF.

V is TRBV5-6 and J is TRBJ1-2; D uncertain. Germline V gives CDR1 SGHDT, CDR2 YYEEEE. V lost 2 bases and J 0 bases, leaving 11 bases between the germline ends. This CDR3 spans 15 amino acids. CDR3 DNA sequence: TGTGCCAGCAGCTTAAAGGGTCGTCCTAACTATGGCTACACCTTC. Residues: CASSLKGRPNYGYTF.